These 10 T cell receptor beta chains were sequenced from one sample in a study of identical twins. TCRdb reanalysed the 5' RACE reads using MiXCR and keeps one entry per CDR3 protein. The sample includes 500,000 to 550,000 distinct CDR3 sequences, around 20% of them seen just once. These data are also associated with another study on T cells expressing NK-cell markers.

Sequences were obtained from CD4+ T cells sorted from blood. These TCRs come from a woman in her late teens or twenties in good health.

Ten or more counts support this clonotype. The V gene is TRBV24-1, the J gene TRBJ2-1; TRBD1 agrees at 8 bases. J lost 4 bases, V lost 2 bases, and 3 bases had no gene match. CDR3 size: 15 residues. Germline lookup yields CDR1 KGHDR and CDR2 SFDVKD. The DNA for the CDR3 is TGTGCCACCAGTGATTCCGGGACAGGATACAATGAGCAGTTCTTC. Translating gives CATSDSGTGYNEQFF.

The chain links TRBV7-6 to TRBJ2-3, with unresolved D. This CDR3 contains 13 residues. CDR1 SGHVS and CDR2 FNYEAQ come from the germline V gene. Trimming cost V 3 bases and J 5 bases, with 9 bases left between them. In nucleotides, the CDR3 is TGTGCCAGCAGCTTCTCCGTCCAAGATACGCAGTATTTT. Translation: CASSFSVQDTQYF.

This clonotype has just a few counts. The chain is built from TRBV18 and TRBJ1-1; TRBD1 matches at 7 bases. V was pared by 8 bases and J by 1 base, with 7 bases of the junction left unmatched. CDR1 is KGHSH, CDR2 LQKENI, per germline. The CDR3 has 14 amino acids. The CDR3 here is CASQIRTGNTEAFF. The CDR3 nucleotides read TGTGCCAGCCAGATCAGGACAGGGAACACTGAAGCTTTCTTT. Filled out from reference TRBV18 and TRBJ1-1, the complete variable domain reads NAGVMQNPRHLVRRRGQEARLRCSPMKGHSHVYWYRQLPEEGLKFMVYLQKENIIDESGMPKERFSAEFPKEGPSILRIQQVVRGDSAAYFCASQIRTGNTEAFFGQGTRLTVV.

This clonotype has a handful of counts. The chain uses TRBV27 and TRBJ1-2, with 7 bases that match TRBD1. Germline V gives CDR1 MNHEY, CDR2 SMNVEV (reference sequence). Trimming took 2 bases from V and 4 from J; bases not matched to a gene: 4. The CDR3 extends over 14 amino acids. This CDR3 reads CASSLRTGSYGYTF. In DNA, the CDR3 is TGTGCCAGCAGTTTAAGGACAGGCAGCTATGGCTACACCTTC.

This clonotype was counted between two and nine times. The rearrangement uses TRBV5-1 and TRBJ1-2; TRBD1 matches at 7 bases. V was pared by 5 bases and J by 4 bases, with 5 bases of the junction left unmatched. The CDR3 consists of 13 residues. Germline CDR1 SGHRS, CDR2 YFSETQ. CDR3 in DNA: TGCGCCAGCAGGGGCGACAGGGTCTATGGCTACACCTTC. Its protein product is CASRGDRVYGYTF.

This clonotype was picked up a small number of times. V and J are TRBV10-1 and TRBJ1-2; D not certain. CDR3 length: 13 residues. Germline V gene sequence: CDR1 WNHNN, CDR2 SYGVQD (reference sequence). Trimming removed 8 bases from V and 7 bases from J, with 17 bases in between. The CDR3 sequence: CASAPAPWRGYTF. In DNA form, the CDR3 reads TGCGCCAGCGCCCCTGCCCCATGGCGTGGCTACACCTTC.

The V call is TRBV6-5, the J call TRBJ1-1; D is unresolved. This CDR3 is built from 11 residues. V lost 6 bases and J 4 bases, leaving 6 bases between the germline ends. Germline CDR1 is MNHEY and CDR2 is SVGAGI. The CDR3 coding sequence is TGTGCCAGCAGGGCAACCACTGAAGCTTTCTTT. Protein sequence: CASRATTEAFF.

Details on this clonotype: With a much larger clone just one base away, this may be a read error. V usage is TRBV5-1 and J usage is TRBJ1-2; D is ambiguous. The CDR3 is 14 residues long. Germline CDR1 and CDR2: SGHRS and YFSETQ. V lost 4 bases and J 0 bases, leaving 10 bases between the germline ends. This CDR3 is CASSREQPNYGYTF. The CDR3, as DNA: TGCGCCAGCAGCCGGGAGCAACCTAACTATGGCTACACCTTC.

This clonotype was counted between two and nine times. The chain employs TRBV12-3 or TRBV12-4 and TRBJ2-1, with 9 bases identical to TRBD2. V lost 7 bases to trimming and J lost 2 bases; unmatched junction nucleotides: 6. The CDR3 is 15 residues long. CDR3 bases: TGTGCCAGCACCACCGGGACTAGCCCCTACAATGAGCAGTTCTTC. It specifies CASTTGTSPYNEQFF.

This chain uses TRBV20-1 with TRBJ2-7, with D unclear. The germline gives CDR1 DFQATT, CDR2 SNEGSKA (reference sequence). CDR3 size: 11 residues. Trimming stripped 3 bases from V and 5 bases from J, with 8 bases between. The CDR3 spells CSASGGNEQYF. CDR3 sequence (DNA): TGCAGTGCTAGTGGTGGAAACGAGCAGTACTTC.